This T cell receptor beta chain was obtained from a study of CD8+ T cells in alopecia areata. Study-wide findings and caveats: Scalp samples also yield sequences of resident alphabeta T cells from normal skin. The study found tofacitinib significantly decreased scalp clonality and expanded CD8+ clones among the top 100.

Stated treatment: oral pan-JAK inhibitor, 5-10 mg twice daily. Sorted populations comprised CD4+ and CD8+ T cells obtained from PBMCs. cDNA reverse transcribed from extracted RNA served as the sequencing template. Some clones are missing from TCRdb's copy, which holds only in-frame ones; the method was immunoSEQ multiplex PCR. This sample has over 80,000 clones, with roughly 46% found just once. A remark on this clone: The antigen remains undetermined.

The CDR3 contains 13 residues. Germline-derived CDR1 and CDR2 are SNHLY and FYNNEI. The V and J ends lost 4 bases and 4 bases respectively, with 10 bases between them. This sequence joins TRBV2 and TRBJ2-5; maybe TRBD1 (6 bases). The specimen comprised CD8+ T cells sorted from blood, sampled at week 24, from a patient treated with tofacitinib. The receptor was derived from a human donor with alopecia areata. CDR3 DNA: TGTGCCAGCAGTGTGGGGGCCGGAGAGACCCAGTACTTC. It yields the protein CASSVGAGETQYF.